This T cell receptor (beta chain) was retrieved from a study of response to subunit inactivated influenza vaccine. This clonotype was observed a few times. Its target is not known. The V gene end was trimmed by 6 bases and the J gene end by 6 bases; junction bases not matched to a gene: 8. CDR3 length: 16 residues. Study-level results: A suggestion made by the authors is that each seasonal influenza vaccination recruits few new T cells.

Each CDR3 protein gets one entry after TCRdb re-called the RT-PCR reads with MiXCR. The table shows 750,000 to 850,000 distinct CDR3 sequences, with about 18% occurring only once. This receptor was taken from a man in his fifties who received an inactivated influenza vaccine. Here the sequenced sample was PBMCs from blood, taken roughly 5 days after vaccination. This rearrangement joins TRBV12-3 or TRBV12-4 to TRBJ2-2; TRBD2 agrees at 12 bases. Here the CDR3 DNA reads TGTGCCAGCAGCTTTGGACTAGCGGGGATCGCCGGGGAGCTGTTTTTT. Protein: CASSFGLAGIAGELFF.